This T cell receptor beta chain was retrieved from a study of blood T cell repertoires in COVID-19. Data came from immunoSEQ multiplex PCR; TCRdb stores just in-frame clones and leaves some out. The sample includes about 400,000 clones, around 87% seen only once; the top ten take roughly 1.9%. Germline-derived CDR1 and CDR2 are SGDLS and YYNGEE. The CDR3 length is 16 residues. V shed 4 bases, J shed 3 bases, and the junction held 5 bases outside the gene matches. This TCR came from a man aged 40-50 years in a cohort exposed to, infected with or recovered from COVID-19 (not recorded which). The sequenced sample consisted of PBMCs or T cells enriched from blood (not recorded which). The chain combines TRBV9 with TRBJ2-1; TRBD2 aligns across 12 bases. DNA of the CDR3: TGTGCCAGCAGCCCCGGGACTAGCGGGTTCTACAATGAGCAGTTCTTC. This gives the protein CASSPGTSGFYNEQFF. The entire variable domain, with the rest obtained from reference TRBV9 and TRBJ2-1, is as follows: DSGVTQTPKHLITATGQRVTLRCSPRSGDLSVYWYQQSLDQGLQFLIQYYNGEERAKGNILERFSAQQFPDLHSELNLSSLELGDSALYFCASSPGTSGFYNEQFFGPGTRLTVL.